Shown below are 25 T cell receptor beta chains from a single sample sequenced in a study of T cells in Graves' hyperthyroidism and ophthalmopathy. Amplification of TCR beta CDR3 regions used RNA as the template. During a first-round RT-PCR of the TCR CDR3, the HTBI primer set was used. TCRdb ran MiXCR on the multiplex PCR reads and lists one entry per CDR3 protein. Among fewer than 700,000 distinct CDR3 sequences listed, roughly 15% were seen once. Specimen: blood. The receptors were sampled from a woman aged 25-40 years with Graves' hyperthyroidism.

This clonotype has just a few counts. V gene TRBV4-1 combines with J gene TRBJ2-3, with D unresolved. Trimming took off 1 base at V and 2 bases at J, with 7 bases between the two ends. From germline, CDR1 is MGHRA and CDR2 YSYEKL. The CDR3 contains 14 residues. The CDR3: CASSQGHYTDTQYF. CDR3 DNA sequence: TGCGCCAGCAGCCAAGGACACTACACAGATACGCAGTATTTT.

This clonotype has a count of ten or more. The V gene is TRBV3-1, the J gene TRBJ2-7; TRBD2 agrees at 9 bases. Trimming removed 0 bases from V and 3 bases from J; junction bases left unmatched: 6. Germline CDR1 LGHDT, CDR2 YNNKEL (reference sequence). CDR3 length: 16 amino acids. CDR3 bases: TGTGCCAGCAGCCAAGAAAGGCTAGCGGGACTCTACGAGCAGTACTTC. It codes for CASSQERLAGLYEQYF.

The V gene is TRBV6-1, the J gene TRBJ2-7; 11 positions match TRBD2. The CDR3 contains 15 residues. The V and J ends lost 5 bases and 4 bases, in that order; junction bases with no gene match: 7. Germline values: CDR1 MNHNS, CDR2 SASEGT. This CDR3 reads CASSPPSGRKYEQYF. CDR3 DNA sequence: TGTGCCAGCAGTCCTCCTAGCGGGAGGAAGTACGAGCAGTACTTC.

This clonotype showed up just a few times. The CDR3 DNA reads as TGCGCCAGCAGCCAAGATTCGAGGGGCCCCTACGAGCAGTACTTC. It yields the protein CASSQDSRGPYEQYF. The gene calls are TRBV4-3 and TRBJ2-7; D assignment may be TRBD1 or TRBD2 (5 bases each). V dropped 0 bases and J dropped 2 bases, with 11 bases sitting between them. This CDR3 spans 15 amino acids. Looked up from germline, CDR1 is LGHNA and CDR2 is YSLEER.

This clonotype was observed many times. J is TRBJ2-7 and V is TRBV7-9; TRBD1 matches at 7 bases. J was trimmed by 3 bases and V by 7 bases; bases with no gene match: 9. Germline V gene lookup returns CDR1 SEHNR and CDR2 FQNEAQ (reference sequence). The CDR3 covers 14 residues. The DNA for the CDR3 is TGTGCCAGCACTACGACAGGGACCCACTACGAGCAGTACTTC. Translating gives CASTTTGTHYEQYF.

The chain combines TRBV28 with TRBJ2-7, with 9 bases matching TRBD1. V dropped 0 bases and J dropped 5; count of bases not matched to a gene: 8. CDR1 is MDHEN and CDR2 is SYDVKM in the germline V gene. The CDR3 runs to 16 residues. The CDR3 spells CASSLWGRGQGHEQYF. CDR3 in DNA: TGTGCCAGCAGTTTATGGGGTAGGGGACAGGGCCACGAGCAGTACTTC.

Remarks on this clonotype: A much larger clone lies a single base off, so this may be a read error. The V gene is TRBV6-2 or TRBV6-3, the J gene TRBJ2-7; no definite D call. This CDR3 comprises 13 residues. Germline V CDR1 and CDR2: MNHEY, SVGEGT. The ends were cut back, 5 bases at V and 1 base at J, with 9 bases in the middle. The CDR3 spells CASSRNKSYEQYF. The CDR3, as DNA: TGTGCCAGCAGTCGCAACAAATCCTACGAGCAGTACTTC.

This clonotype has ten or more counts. The CDR3 is CASSFDSSYEQYF. In DNA, the CDR3 is TGCGCCAGCAGCTTCGACAGCTCCTACGAGCAGTACTTC. The chain employs TRBV5-1 and TRBJ2-7; D might be TRBD1 (5 bases). Trimming shortened V by 2 bases and J by 0 bases, and 6 bases separated the two germline ends. The CDR3 loop spans 13 amino acids. Germline CDR1 reads SGHRS; CDR2 reads YFSETQ.

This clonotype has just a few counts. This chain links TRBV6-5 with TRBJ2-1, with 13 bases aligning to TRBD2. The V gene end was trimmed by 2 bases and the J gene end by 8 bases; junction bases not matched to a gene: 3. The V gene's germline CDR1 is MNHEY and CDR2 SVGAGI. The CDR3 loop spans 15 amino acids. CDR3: CASSYELAGGYEQFF. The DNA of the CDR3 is TGTGCCAGCAGTTACGAACTAGCGGGAGGGTATGAGCAGTTCTTC.

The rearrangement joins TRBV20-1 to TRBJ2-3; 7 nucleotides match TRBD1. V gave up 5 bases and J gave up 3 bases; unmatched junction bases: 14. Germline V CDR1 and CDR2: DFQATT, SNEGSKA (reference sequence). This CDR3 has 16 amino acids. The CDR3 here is CSAGALGQTSTDTQYF. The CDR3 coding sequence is TGCAGTGCTGGGGCCCTGGGACAGACCAGTACAGATACGCAGTATTTT.

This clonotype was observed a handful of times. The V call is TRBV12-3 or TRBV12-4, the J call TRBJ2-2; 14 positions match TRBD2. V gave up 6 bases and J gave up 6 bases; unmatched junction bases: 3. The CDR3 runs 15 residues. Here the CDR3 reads CASRPGLAGAGELFF. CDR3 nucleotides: TGTGCCAGCAGACCGGGACTAGCGGGAGCCGGGGAGCTGTTTTTT.

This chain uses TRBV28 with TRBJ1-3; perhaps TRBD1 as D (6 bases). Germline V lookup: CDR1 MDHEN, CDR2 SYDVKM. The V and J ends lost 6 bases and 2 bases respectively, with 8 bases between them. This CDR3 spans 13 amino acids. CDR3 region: CASRDRTGNTIYF. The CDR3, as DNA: TGTGCCAGCAGGGACAGAACTGGAAACACCATATATTTT.

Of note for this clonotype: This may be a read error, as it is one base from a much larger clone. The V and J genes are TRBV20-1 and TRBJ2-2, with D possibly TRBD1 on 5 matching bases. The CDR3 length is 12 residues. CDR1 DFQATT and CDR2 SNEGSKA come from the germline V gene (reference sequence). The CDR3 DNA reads TGCAGCGCAGCCCAGGGTCCCGGGGAGCTGTTTTTT. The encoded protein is CSAAQGPGELFF.

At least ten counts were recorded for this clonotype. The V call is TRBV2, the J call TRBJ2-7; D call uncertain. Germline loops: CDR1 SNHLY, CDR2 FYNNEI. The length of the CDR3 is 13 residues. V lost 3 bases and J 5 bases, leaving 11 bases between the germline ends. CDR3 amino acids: CASSDRARHEQYF. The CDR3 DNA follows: TGTGCCAGCAGTGATCGGGCCCGACACGAGCAGTACTTC.

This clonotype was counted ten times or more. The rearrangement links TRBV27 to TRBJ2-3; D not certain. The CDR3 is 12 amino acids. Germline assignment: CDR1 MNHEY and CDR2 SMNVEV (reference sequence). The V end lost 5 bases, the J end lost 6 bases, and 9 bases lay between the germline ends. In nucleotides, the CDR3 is TGTGCCAGCAGTCAACTCGGGGATACGCAGTATTTT. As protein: CASSQLGDTQYF.

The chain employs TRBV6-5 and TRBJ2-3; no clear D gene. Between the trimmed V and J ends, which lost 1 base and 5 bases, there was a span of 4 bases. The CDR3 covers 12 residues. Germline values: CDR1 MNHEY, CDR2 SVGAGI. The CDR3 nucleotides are TGTGCCAGCAGTTACTATGTAGATACGCAGTATTTT. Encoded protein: CASSYYVDTQYF.

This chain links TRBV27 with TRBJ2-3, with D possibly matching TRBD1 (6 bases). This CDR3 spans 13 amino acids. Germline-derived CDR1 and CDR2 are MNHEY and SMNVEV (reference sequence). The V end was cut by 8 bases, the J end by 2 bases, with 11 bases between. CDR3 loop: CASLGGDTDTQYF. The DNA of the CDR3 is TGTGCCAGCTTAGGGGGAGACACAGATACGCAGTATTTT.

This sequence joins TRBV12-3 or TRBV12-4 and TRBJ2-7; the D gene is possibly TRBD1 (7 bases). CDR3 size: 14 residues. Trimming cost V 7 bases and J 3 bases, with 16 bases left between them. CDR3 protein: CASTKTGTFYEQYF. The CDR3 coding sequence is TGTGCCAGCACTAAGACAGGGACTTTCTACGAGCAGTACTTC.

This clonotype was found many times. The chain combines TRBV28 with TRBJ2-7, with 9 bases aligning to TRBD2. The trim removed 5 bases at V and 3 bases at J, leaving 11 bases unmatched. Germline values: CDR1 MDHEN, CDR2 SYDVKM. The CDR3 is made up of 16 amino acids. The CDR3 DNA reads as TGTGCCAGCAGTCAACTTCGCGGGAGGGATCGCTACGAGCAGTACTTC. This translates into CASSQLRGRDRYEQYF.

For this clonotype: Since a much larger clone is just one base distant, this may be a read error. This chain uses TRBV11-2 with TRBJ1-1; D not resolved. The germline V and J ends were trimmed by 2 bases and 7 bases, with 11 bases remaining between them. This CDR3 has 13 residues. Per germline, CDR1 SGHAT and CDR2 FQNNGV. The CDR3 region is CASSLSLAGEAFF. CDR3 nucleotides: TGTGCCAGCAGCTTATCGTTGGCGGGTGAAGCTTTCTTT.

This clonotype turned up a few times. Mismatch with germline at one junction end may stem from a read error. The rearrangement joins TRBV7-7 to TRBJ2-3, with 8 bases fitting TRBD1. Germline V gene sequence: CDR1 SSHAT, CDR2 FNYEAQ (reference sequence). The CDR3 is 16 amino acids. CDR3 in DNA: TGTGCTAGCAGCACTACGACAGGGGCCCCTCCAGATACGCAGTATTTT. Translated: CASSTTTGAPPDTQYF.

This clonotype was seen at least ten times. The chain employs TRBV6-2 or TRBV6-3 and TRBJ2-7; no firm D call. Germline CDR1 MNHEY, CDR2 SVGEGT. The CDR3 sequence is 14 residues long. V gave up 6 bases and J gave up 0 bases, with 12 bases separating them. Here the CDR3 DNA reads TGTGCCAGCAGGACGACAACCTCCTCCTACGAGCAGTACTTC. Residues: CASRTTTSSYEQYF.

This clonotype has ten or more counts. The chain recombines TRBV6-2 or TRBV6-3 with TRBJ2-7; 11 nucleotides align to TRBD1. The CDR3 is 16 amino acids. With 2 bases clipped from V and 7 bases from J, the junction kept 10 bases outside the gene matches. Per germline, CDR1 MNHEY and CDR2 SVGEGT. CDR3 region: CASSYTVGQGAREQYF. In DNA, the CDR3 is TGTGCCAGCAGTTACACCGTTGGACAGGGGGCGCGAGAGCAGTACTTC.

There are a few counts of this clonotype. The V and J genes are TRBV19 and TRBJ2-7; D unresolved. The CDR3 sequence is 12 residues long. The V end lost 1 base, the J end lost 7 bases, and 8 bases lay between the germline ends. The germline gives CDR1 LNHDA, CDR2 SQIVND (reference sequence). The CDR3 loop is CASSIGSREQYF. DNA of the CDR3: TGTGCCAGTAGTATAGGGTCAAGGGAGCAGTACTTC. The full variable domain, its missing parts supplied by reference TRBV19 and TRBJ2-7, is DGGITQSPKYLFRKEGQNVTLSCEQNLNHDAMYWYRQDPGQGLRLIYYSQIVNDFQKGDIAEGYSVSREKKESFPLTVTSAQKNPTAFYLCASSIGSREQYFGPGTRLTVT.

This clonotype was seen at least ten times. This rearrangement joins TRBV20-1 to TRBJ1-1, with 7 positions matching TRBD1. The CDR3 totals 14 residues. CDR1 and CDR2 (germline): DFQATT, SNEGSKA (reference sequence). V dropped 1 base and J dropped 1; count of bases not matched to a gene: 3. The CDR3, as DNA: TGCAGTGCTAGAGCCGGGACAGCGAACACTGAAGCTTTCTTT. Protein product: CSARAGTANTEAFF.